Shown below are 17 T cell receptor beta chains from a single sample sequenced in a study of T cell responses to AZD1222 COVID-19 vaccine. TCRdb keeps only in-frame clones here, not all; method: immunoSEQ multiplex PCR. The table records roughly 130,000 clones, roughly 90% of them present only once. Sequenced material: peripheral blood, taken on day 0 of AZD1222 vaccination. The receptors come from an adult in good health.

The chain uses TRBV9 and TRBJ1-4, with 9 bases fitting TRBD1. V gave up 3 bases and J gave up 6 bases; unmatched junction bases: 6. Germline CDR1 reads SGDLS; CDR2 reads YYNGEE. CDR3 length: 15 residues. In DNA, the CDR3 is TGTGCCAGCAGCGGACAGACAGGGGGGCATGAAAAACTGTTTTTT. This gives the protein CASSGQTGGHEKLFF.

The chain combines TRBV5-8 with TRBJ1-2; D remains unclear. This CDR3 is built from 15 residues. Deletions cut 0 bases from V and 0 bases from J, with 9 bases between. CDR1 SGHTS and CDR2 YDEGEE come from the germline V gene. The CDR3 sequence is CASSLGPPANYGYTF. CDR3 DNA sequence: TGTGCCAGCAGCTTGGGACCCCCAGCTAACTATGGCTACACCTTC.

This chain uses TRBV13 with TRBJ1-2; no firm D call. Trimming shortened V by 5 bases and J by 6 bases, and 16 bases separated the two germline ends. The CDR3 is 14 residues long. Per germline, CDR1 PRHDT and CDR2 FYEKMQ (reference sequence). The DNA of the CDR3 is TGTGCCAGCAGCCCACCTGGGTCCGCGGATGGCTACACCTTC. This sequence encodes CASSPPGSADGYTF.

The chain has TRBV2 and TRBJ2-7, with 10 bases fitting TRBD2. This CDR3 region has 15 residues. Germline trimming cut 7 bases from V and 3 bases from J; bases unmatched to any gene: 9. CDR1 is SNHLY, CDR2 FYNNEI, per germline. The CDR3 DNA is TGTGCCAGCAAATCAGCGGGAGGGCCTCTCTACGAGCAGTACTTC. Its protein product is CASKSAGGPLYEQYF.

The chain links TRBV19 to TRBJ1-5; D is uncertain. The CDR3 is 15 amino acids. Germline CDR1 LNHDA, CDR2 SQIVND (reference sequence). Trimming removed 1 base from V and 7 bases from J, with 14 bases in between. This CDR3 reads CASSIVSGGRQPQHF. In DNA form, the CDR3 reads TGTGCCAGTAGTATAGTTTCTGGAGGGCGGCAGCCCCAGCATTTT.

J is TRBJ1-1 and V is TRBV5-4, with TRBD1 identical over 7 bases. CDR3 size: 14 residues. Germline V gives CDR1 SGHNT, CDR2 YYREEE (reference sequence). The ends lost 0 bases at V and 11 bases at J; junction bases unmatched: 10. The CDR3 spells CASSLEGAEYGAFF. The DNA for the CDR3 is TGTGCCAGCAGCTTGGAGGGGGCCGAGTATGGGGCTTTCTTT.

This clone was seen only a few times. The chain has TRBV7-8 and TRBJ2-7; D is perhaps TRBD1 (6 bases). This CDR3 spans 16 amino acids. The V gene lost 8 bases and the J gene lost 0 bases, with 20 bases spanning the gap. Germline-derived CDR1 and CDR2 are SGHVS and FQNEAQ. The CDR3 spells CASPPPGQRSSYEQYF. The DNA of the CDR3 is TGTGCCAGCCCCCCCCCTGGACAGCGGAGCTCCTACGAGCAGTACTTC.

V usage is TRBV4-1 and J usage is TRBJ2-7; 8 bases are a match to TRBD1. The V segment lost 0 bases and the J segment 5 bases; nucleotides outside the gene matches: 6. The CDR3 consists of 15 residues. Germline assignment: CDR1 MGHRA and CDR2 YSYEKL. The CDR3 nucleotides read TGCGCCAGCAGCCAAGAATTCAGGGGGCTTGACGAGCAGTACTTC. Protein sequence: CASSQEFRGLDEQYF.

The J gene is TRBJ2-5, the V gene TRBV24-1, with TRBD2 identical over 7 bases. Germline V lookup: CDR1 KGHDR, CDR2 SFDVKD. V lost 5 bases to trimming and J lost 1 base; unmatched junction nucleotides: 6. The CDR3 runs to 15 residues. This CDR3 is CATSAGGKGQETQYF. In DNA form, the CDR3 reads TGTGCCACCAGTGCGGGGGGTAAGGGCCAAGAGACCCAGTACTTC.

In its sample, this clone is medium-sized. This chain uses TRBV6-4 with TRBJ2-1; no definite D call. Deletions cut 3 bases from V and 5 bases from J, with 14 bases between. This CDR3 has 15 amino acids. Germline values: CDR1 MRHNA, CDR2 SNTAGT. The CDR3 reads CASSDSVGDHNEQFF. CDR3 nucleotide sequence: TGTGCCAGCAGTGATTCCGTCGGAGACCACAATGAGCAGTTCTTC.

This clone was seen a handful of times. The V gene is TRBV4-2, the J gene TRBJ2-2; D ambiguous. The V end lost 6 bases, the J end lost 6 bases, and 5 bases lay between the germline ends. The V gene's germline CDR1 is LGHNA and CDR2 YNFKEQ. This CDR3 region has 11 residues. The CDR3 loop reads CASSRAGELFF. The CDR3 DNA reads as TGTGCCAGCAGTCGGGCCGGGGAGCTGTTTTTT.

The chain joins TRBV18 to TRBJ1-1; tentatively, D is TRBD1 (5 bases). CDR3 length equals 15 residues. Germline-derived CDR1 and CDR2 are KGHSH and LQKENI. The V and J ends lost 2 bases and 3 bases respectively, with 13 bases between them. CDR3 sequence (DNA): TGTGCCAGCTCACCAACGAGGGGTGGGGACACTGAAGCTTTCTTT. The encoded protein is CASSPTRGGDTEAFF.

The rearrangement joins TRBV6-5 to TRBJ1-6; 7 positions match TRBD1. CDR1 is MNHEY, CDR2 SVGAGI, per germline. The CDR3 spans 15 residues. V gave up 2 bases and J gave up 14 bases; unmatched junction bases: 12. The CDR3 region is CASSYVDRVSWSLHF. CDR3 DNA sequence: TGTGCCAGCAGTTACGTAGACAGGGTCTCGTGGTCCCTCCACTTT.

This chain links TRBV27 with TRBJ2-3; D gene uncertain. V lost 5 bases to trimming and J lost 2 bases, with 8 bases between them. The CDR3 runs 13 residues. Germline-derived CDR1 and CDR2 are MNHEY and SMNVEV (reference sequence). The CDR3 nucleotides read TGTGCCAGCAGTATGATCAACACAGATACGCAGTATTTT. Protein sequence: CASSMINTDTQYF.

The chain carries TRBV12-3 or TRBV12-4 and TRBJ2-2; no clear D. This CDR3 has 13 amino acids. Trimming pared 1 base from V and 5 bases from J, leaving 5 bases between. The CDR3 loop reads CASSLVLTGELFF. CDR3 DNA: TGTGCCAGCAGTTTAGTTCTTACCGGGGAGCTGTTTTTT.

CDR3 sequence: CASSLVANTEAFF. DNA for the CDR3: TGTGCCAGCAGCTTGGTAGCGAACACTGAAGCTTTCTTT. This chain joins TRBV5-5 and TRBJ1-1; D call uncertain. The CDR3 length is 13 residues. V lost 0 bases, J lost 1 base, and 4 bases lay in between. Germline V gene sequence: CDR1 SGHKS, CDR2 YYEKEE (reference sequence).

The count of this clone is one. CDR3 nucleotides: TGTGCCAGCAGCTTAGGCAGTCTCACTGAAGCTTTCTTT. It specifies CASSLGSLTEAFF. The rearrangement links TRBV7-6 to TRBJ1-1; D not certain. The CDR3 covers 13 residues. Trimming stripped 1 base from V and 4 bases from J, with 7 bases between. Per germline, CDR1 SGHVS and CDR2 FNYEAQ.